This TCR beta chain was profiled in a study of T cells in narcolepsy (dated by TCRdb to the late 2010s). Context from the whole study: The study enrolled patients with narcolepsy type 1 or type 2 (NT1, NT2) together with healthy control donors. The study sought autoreactive T cells targeting hypocretin neuron self-antigens (hypocretin, TRIB2) in narcolepsy patients, using TCR Vbeta sequencing to track clonotypes in blood and CSF. General conclusions and limits of the study: In plots comparing CSF and blood CD4+ T cell clonotypes from the same patient, HCRT-specific and TRIB2-specific autoreactive clonotypes were highlighted. Autoreactive clonotypes were reported to be detected serially in the blood of the same patients and of different patients, but not in the blood of healthy controls. Numbers of sequenced blood memory CD4+ clonotypes were comparable, with averages of about 39,494 in patients and about 35,000 in controls. No sequences matching autoreactive T cell clones were contained in some blood memory CD4+ repertoires from patients and controls.

Memory CD4+ T cells were sorted ex vivo from peripheral blood of narcolepsy patients and healthy controls for TCR Vbeta sequencing. Receptors were amplified or captured by the immunoSEQ multiplex PCR assay. Held by TCRdb, this immuneACCESS table contains in-frame sequences only and omits some clones. Under half of the omission traces to an unresolved V gene where checked; the cause of the rest is unknown. The sample table records fewer than 35,000 clones; less than 85% of these occur just once. The ten biggest clones cover 1.3% of the sample. Regarding this clone: Its binding antigen is unknown. Base qualities were left out, and no much larger clone turns up one base away.

Cut back by 5 bases and 8 bases, the V and J ends lie 12 bases apart. The CDR3 contains 12 residues, cysteine and phenylalanine counted. Of all the DNA, just the CDR3 is kept, 36 bases in frame from base 1. For CDR1 and CDR2, the germline V gene (reference sequence) lists SEHNR and FQNEAQ. This sequence was found in a human donor with narcolepsy. The chain uses TRBV7-9 and TRBJ1-2; no D gene can be assigned with confidence. The sample consisted of CD45RA- memory CD4+ T cells from PBMCs. The sample's cell subset or site label, decoded: memory T cells sorted ex vivo from peripheral blood. Here is the DNA: TGTGCCAGCAGCCCCCCCGTAGAGGGCTACACCTTC. It encodes CASSPPVEGYTF.